Listed below are T cell receptor beta chains from one sample, sequenced in a study of CD8 T cells in cerebrospinal fluid in Alzheimer's disease. TCRdb re-called the 10x single-cell sequencing reads and gives one entry per CDR3 protein, without DNA. The ten most abundant clones cover 7.8% of a sample with over 950 distinct CDR3 sequences. The source material was cerebrospinal fluid. The receptors come from a human donor in good health. The CDR3 runs from the conserved cysteine through the conserved F or W. The listing skips clone size in some rows; elsewhere it reads once, few, many or a size class.

TRBV20-1	medium-sized	TRBJ1-2	CSARDPAGLSGYTF
TRBV14	large	TRBJ2-1	CASSQVRGSYNEQFF
TRBV7-6	medium-sized	TRBJ1-5	CASSLRGGGNQPQHF
TRBV6-5	medium-sized	TRBJ1-2	CASSPMMEPGNGYTF
TRBV18	medium-sized	TRBJ1-4	CASSPPGNEKLFF
TRBV6-1	medium-sized	TRBJ1-2	CASSEGRYYGYTF
TRBV20-1	medium-sized	TRBJ1-5	CSAHTGGGTGNQPQHF
TRBV3-1	medium-sized	TRBJ2-1	CASKAQTSNEQFF
TRBV14	medium-sized	TRBJ2-2	CASSQERSQLGVGELFF
TRBV7-8	medium-sized	TRBJ2-5	CASSTTVLQETQYF
TRBV2	medium-sized	TRBJ1-1	CASSVDPMNTEAFF
TRBV11-2	large	TRBJ2-7	CASSLAAGTATYEQYF
TRBV30	medium-sized	TRBJ2-1	CAWSVPRLAGGYNEQFF
TRBV5-5	large	TRBJ2-6	CASSFRLASGANVLTF
TRBV2	medium-sized	TRBJ2-5	CASSDLRETQYF
TRBV6-5	large	TRBJ1-6	CASSRGIQSSYNSPLHF
TRBV18	medium-sized	TRBJ2-7	CASSPMAGNLREQYF
TRBV27	medium-sized	TRBJ2-7	CASTSGGSRYEQYF
TRBV7-3	medium-sized	TRBJ2-5	CASSLQGEETQYF
TRBV6-5	large	TRBJ2-3	CASSGQAGASTDTQYF
TRBV6-2/TRBV6-3	medium-sized	TRBJ2-3	CASSYPNTDTQYF
TRBV6-2/TRBV6-3	medium-sized	TRBJ2-7	CASSSLREQYF
TRBV20-1	large	TRBJ2-7	CSARADGPYEQYF
TRBV7-2	medium-sized	TRBJ2-5	CASSLQGWGGETQYF
TRBV5-1	large	TRBJ2-3	CASREAGVMNTQYF
TRBV5-6	medium-sized	TRBJ2-5	CASSLRSWVETQYF
TRBV7-8	large	TRBJ1-4	CASSIMGSTNEKLFF
TRBV9	medium-sized	TRBJ1-2	CASSAIGDYGYTF
TRBV4-2	medium-sized	TRBJ2-3	CASSQGTGTSGGTDTQYF
TRBV5-1	medium-sized	TRBJ1-1	CASSLVGFGNTEAFF
TRBV6-2/TRBV6-3	medium-sized	TRBJ1-5	CASSYRVGDQPQHF
TRBV5-6	medium-sized	TRBJ2-7	CASSPAAGWEQYF
TRBV7-2	medium-sized	TRBJ1-1	CASRPSGTTEAFF
TRBV9	-	TRBJ2-3	CASSVAAGGTDTQYF
TRBV6-2/TRBV6-3	large	TRBJ2-1	CASSVGGEQFF
TRBV25-1	medium-sized	TRBJ1-2	CASSDNPGDGYTF
TRBV6-2/TRBV6-3	medium-sized	TRBJ2-3	CASSWNTGGGTQYF
TRBV18	medium-sized	TRBJ2-7	CASSLDTSSYEQYF
TRBV11-1	medium-sized	TRBJ2-2	CASSSYRAGELFF
TRBV4-3	medium-sized	TRBJ1-2	CASSQSTLNYGYTF
TRBV9	medium-sized	TRBJ2-6	CASSVKSSGANVLTF
TRBV5-1	large	TRBJ1-1	CASSLGGTGAEAFF
TRBV28	medium-sized	TRBJ1-5	CASSEQGYRQPQHF
TRBV27	medium-sized	TRBJ2-7	CASSRISQGQIAYEQYF
TRBV20-1	medium-sized	TRBJ1-2	CSALHYNRWAGKDYGYTF
TRBV30	medium-sized	TRBJ1-1	CAWSRGTGGHQWTVNTEAFF
TRBV20-1	large	TRBJ2-3	CSARDLTSGDTQYF
TRBV6-6	large	TRBJ1-5	CASSYSGAVNQPQHF
TRBV6-2/TRBV6-3	medium-sized	TRBJ2-5	CASSPHHLRGSGRETQYF
TRBV24-1	medium-sized	TRBJ2-1	CATSGPASYNEQFF
TRBV19	-	TRBJ2-3	CASSISVTSTKWDTQYF
TRBV5-8	-	TRBJ2-3	CASTPGAGGTDTQYF
TRBV12-5	medium-sized	TRBJ2-5	CASGLGTGSETQYF
TRBV4-2	large	TRBJ2-1	CASSSGTSGGKYNEQFF
TRBV11-2	medium-sized	TRBJ2-7	CASSPLAGPSYEQYF
TRBV2	large	TRBJ2-5	CASSALAGGPETQYF
TRBV27	medium-sized	TRBJ1-1	CASSPHRGNTEAFF
TRBV9	medium-sized	TRBJ1-1	CASSVVGTDTEAFF
TRBV7-7	medium-sized	TRBJ2-2	CASNGTARSAGELFF